Shown below are 11 T cell receptor beta chains from a single sample sequenced in a study of graft-versus-host responses after intestinal transplantation. Profiled with immunoSEQ multiplex PCR; TCRdb holds only in-frame clones, not every one. The sample yields around 20,000 clones, roughly 89% seen once. The sequencing here drew on PBMCs, taken approximately 65 days after intestinal transplantation. Receptor source: a human patient who received an intestinal transplant, so some T cells may come from the graft donor.

The chain recombines TRBV4-3 with TRBJ2-5; 9 bases align to TRBD1. The J call may not be correct, given that the DNA end is closer to TRBJ2-7. The CDR3 runs to 16 residues. In germline, CDR1 is LGHNA, CDR2 YSLEER. Here the CDR3 reads CASSQARGQGPYEQYF. CDR3 bases: TGCGCCAGCAGCCAAGCCAGGGGACAGGGTCCCTACGAGCAGTACTTC.

The chain carries TRBV6-5 and TRBJ1-2; D perhaps matches TRBD1 (5 bases). Per the germline V gene, CDR1 is MNHEY and CDR2 is SVGAGI. This CDR3 comprises 13 residues. V lost 6 bases, J lost 6 bases, and 14 bases lay in between. CDR3 loop: CASRPPQGNGYTF. CDR3 DNA sequence: TGTGCCAGCAGACCTCCTCAGGGCAATGGCTACACCTTC.

The table lists this clone with a few counts. Here the CDR3 reads CASSLGEGSYEQYF. The CDR3 DNA is TGTGCCAGCAGCTTAGGGGAGGGGAGCTACGAGCAGTACTTC. The chain joins TRBV7-7 to TRBJ2-7; TRBD2 agrees at 7 bases. The V gene end was trimmed by 1 base and the J gene end by 3 bases; junction bases not matched to a gene: 3. The germline V gene encodes CDR1 SSHAT and CDR2 FNYEAQ (reference sequence). The CDR3 consists of 14 residues.

The chain uses TRBV6-1 and TRBJ1-1; the D gene is possibly TRBD1 (5 bases). The germline V gene has CDR1 MNHNS and CDR2 SASEGT. V lost 6 bases and J lost 5, with 13 bases in between. The CDR3 sequence is 13 residues long. Here the CDR3 DNA reads TGTGCCAGCAGGTTACGGGACCCGACTGAAGCTTTCTTT. This sequence encodes CASRLRDPTEAFF.

The V and J genes are TRBV10-1 and TRBJ2-7; TRBD2 is a possible D gene (6 bases). The germline CDR1 and CDR2 sequences are WNHNN and SYGVQD (reference sequence). This CDR3 is built from 14 residues. Trimming shortened V by 4 bases and J by 7 bases, and 17 bases separated the two germline ends. This CDR3 reads CASSAVSGLGEQYF. DNA for the CDR3: TGCGCCAGCAGTGCCGTTAGCGGTTTGGGGGAGCAGTACTTC.

The chain has TRBV6-5 and TRBJ2-3; 7 nucleotides match TRBD1. V was clipped by 6 bases and J by 1 base; unmatched bases: 7. Germline V gene data show CDR1 as MNHEY and CDR2 as SVGAGI. CDR3 length: 15 residues. CDR3 bases: TGTGCCAGCAGACCTGGACAGGTGGGCACAGATACGCAGTATTTT. It encodes CASRPGQVGTDTQYF.

This clone is a singleton in its sample. The rearrangement uses TRBV19 and TRBJ2-7; weak D call: TRBD1 (6 bases). The V gene lost 7 bases and the J gene lost 7 bases, with 20 bases spanning the gap. Germline V gene sequence: CDR1 LNHDA, CDR2 SQIVND (reference sequence). The CDR3 extends over 14 amino acids. The CDR3 DNA sequence: TGTGCCAGTATGCTAAAGTCAGGGGCTCGGGAGCAGTACTTC. Encoded protein: CASMLKSGAREQYF. Supplemented by reference TRBV19 and TRBJ2-7, the full variable domain reads DGGITQSPKYLFRKEGQNVTLSCEQNLNHDAMYWYRQDPGQGLRLIYYSQIVNDFQKGDIAEGYSVSREKKESFPLTVTSAQKNPTAFYLCASMLKSGAREQYFGPGTRLTVT.

The J gene is TRBJ2-2, the V gene TRBV11-2; D uncertain. CDR3 size: 18 residues. V was shortened by 7 bases and J by 5 bases, with 26 bases between the two germline ends. Germline CDR1 and CDR2: SGHAT and FQNNGV. The CDR3 region is CASNPTPAPGLGTGELFF. The CDR3 DNA reads as TGTGCCAGCAACCCCACCCCGGCCCCAGGCCTCGGGACCGGGGAGCTGTTTTTT.

V gene TRBV4-1 combines with J gene TRBJ2-2; a weak D match, TRBD1 (6 bases). The CDR3 is 15 residues long. Germline-derived CDR1 and CDR2 are MGHRA and YSYEKL. V lost 1 base, J lost 7 bases, and 13 bases lay in between. The DNA for the CDR3 is TGCGCCAGCAGCCAAGTCATGGGGGCAAACGGGGAGCTGTTTTTT. Protein: CASSQVMGANGELFF.

The chain couples TRBV4-1 to TRBJ1-2, with 9 bases identical to TRBD1. The CDR3 runs 15 residues. Trimming at V came to 1 base and at J to 7 bases, leaving 7 bases not matched to a gene. The germline V gene encodes CDR1 MGHRA and CDR2 YSYEKL. The CDR3 DNA sequence: TGCGCCAGCAGCCAAGTACAAGGACAGGGGCTTGGCTACACCTTC. It encodes CASSQVQGQGLGYTF.

The rearrangement uses TRBV7-9 and TRBJ1-3; D is uncertain. Germline CDR1 reads SEHNR; CDR2 reads FQNEAQ (reference sequence). V was trimmed by 1 base and J by 4 bases, leaving 23 bases between them. This CDR3 region has 19 residues. CDR3 in amino acids: CASSLDAGSTPSAGNTIYF. The CDR3, as DNA: TGTGCCAGCAGCTTAGATGCAGGATCTACCCCCTCAGCAGGAAACACCATATATTTT.